One sample yielded the 21 T cell receptor beta chains listed below, sequenced in a study of blood T cells in healthy people across ages. Alongside a J-beta primer mix, a sample-barcoded 5' primer served in a second PCR lasting 7 to 11 cycles. TCRdb used MiXCR to reprocess the 5' RACE reads, holding one entry per CDR3 protein. Of just over 1 million distinct CDR3 sequences detected, less than 50% appear once; the ten largest clones hold approximately 17%. The sample comprised blood. The receptor set was obtained from a woman aged 60-75 years in good health.

In its sample, this clonotype was seen a few times. The chain employs TRBV6-4 and TRBJ1-2, with 9 bases fitting TRBD1. The germline CDR1 and CDR2 sequences are MRHNA and SNTAGT. V dropped 3 bases and J dropped 0; count of bases not matched to a gene: 5. The CDR3 contains 16 residues. CDR3 loop: CASSETGQGANYGYTF. The DNA for the CDR3 is TGTGCCAGCAGTGAAACGGGACAGGGTGCTAACTATGGCTACACCTTC.

For this clonotype: The junction differs from germline at one of its ends, possibly a read error. The chain links TRBV20-1 to TRBJ2-7; TRBD1 matches 12 bases. The V gene's germline CDR1 is DFQATT and CDR2 SNEGSKA (reference sequence). This CDR3 is built from 14 residues. In DNA form, the CDR3 reads TGCAGTGCTCGAGACGGGACAGGGGGCCACGAGCAGTACTTC. Translating it yields CSARDGTGGHEQYF.

Concerning this clonotype itself: A read error may explain this, as a much larger clone is one base away. CDR3 nucleotides: TGTGCCTGCAGCGTAGGCGATTGGAGGGCCTCAATCGATGAGCAGTTCTTC. Translating gives CACSVGDWRASIDEQFF. J is TRBJ2-1 and V is TRBV9, with D possibly TRBD2 on 6 matching bases. Germline V gene sequence: CDR1 SGDLS, CDR2 YYNGEE. This CDR3 has 17 amino acids.

This clonotype was counted only a few times. The chain's CDR3 is CSASGISETQYF. The CDR3 coding sequence is TGCAGTGCTAGCGGGATATCCGAGACCCAGTACTTC. The rearrangement uses TRBV20-1 and TRBJ2-5; possibly TRBD2 for D (5 bases). The CDR3 has 12 amino acids. Trimming stripped 3 bases from V and 5 bases from J, with 10 bases between. Germline loops: CDR1 DFQATT, CDR2 SNEGSKA (reference sequence).

The gene calls are TRBV7-6 and TRBJ2-1, with TRBD2 identical over 7 bases. The V gene end was trimmed by 3 bases and the J gene end by 9 bases; junction bases not matched to a gene: 5. The CDR3 runs to 13 residues. In germline, CDR1 is SGHVS, CDR2 FNYEAQ. CDR3 in DNA: TGTGCCAGCAGCTTGGGGCGGGAGTTTGAGCAGTTCTTC. Translation gives CASSLGREFEQFF.

This clonotype occurred a few times. This rearrangement joins TRBV9 to TRBJ2-5, with D tentatively TRBD1 (5 bases). The last part of the DNA fits TRBJ2-4 better; the J call may be wrong. This CDR3 has 15 amino acids. Germline V gives CDR1 SGDLS, CDR2 YYNGEE. The CDR3 coding sequence is TGTGCCAGCAGCGTACAGGGCGCAGCCAAAAACATTCAGTACTTC. Its translation: CASSVQGAAKNIQYF.

The chain uses TRBV20-1 and TRBJ2-1, with 8 bases identical to TRBD2. Germline trimming cut 3 bases from V and 6 bases from J; bases unmatched to any gene: 13. The CDR3 totals 16 residues. Germline V CDR1 and CDR2: DFQATT, SNEGSKA (reference sequence). This CDR3 is CSASVFYGRVINEQFF. The DNA for the CDR3 is TGCAGTGCTAGTGTGTTTTACGGGAGGGTAATCAATGAGCAGTTCTTC.

The chain combines TRBV28 with TRBJ1-4, with D uncertain. The V end lost 6 bases, the J end lost 0 bases, and 14 bases lay between the germline ends. The CDR3 runs to 16 residues. Germline V gene sequence: CDR1 MDHEN, CDR2 SYDVKM. CDR3 loop: CASRSYDGATNEKLFF. DNA of the CDR3: TGTGCCAGCAGATCCTATGACGGTGCAACTAATGAAAAACTGTTTTTT.

V gene TRBV12-3 or TRBV12-4 combines with J gene TRBJ2-4; D is ambiguous. V lost 6 bases and J 1 base, leaving 13 bases between the germline ends. The CDR3 sequence is 15 residues long. CDR3 loop: CASRNMDGAKNIQYF. The DNA of the CDR3 is TGTGCCAGCAGAAACATGGATGGGGCCAAAAACATTCAGTACTTC.

CDR3 amino acids: CASSHGLAGGGANVLTF. The CDR3 region has the DNA TGTGCCAGCAGCCACGGACTAGCGGGAGGTGGGGCCAACGTCCTGACTTTC. The chain links TRBV4-2 to TRBJ2-6; 14 nucleotides match TRBD2. Looked up from germline, CDR1 is LGHNA and CDR2 is YNFKEQ. Losses at the gene ends were 3 bases for V and 3 bases for J; bases not matched to a gene: 1. The CDR3 is 17 residues long.

The chain uses TRBV28 and TRBJ2-3; 7 nucleotides agree with TRBD2. The germline gives CDR1 MDHEN, CDR2 SYDVKM. The CDR3 sequence is 14 residues long. V trimming: 6 bases; J trimming: 1 base; junction bases outside the gene matches: 4. The CDR3 protein is CASRKRGRTDTQYF. The CDR3 bases are TGTGCCAGCAGGAAGCGGGGACGCACAGATACGCAGTATTTT.

The rearrangement uses TRBV27 and TRBJ2-1, with 7 bases aligning to TRBD1. V was clipped by 5 bases and J by 6 bases; unmatched bases: 7. The CDR3 has 14 residues. Looked up from germline, CDR1 is MNHEY and CDR2 is SMNVEV (reference sequence). The CDR3 bases are TGTGCCAGCAGTAAGGGGGCGTCGTCCAATGAGCAGTTCTTC. Its protein product is CASSKGASSNEQFF.

The chain employs TRBV4-2 and TRBJ2-3; 12 nucleotides match TRBD2. V lost 3 bases to trimming and J lost 4 bases; unmatched junction nucleotides: 8. In germline, CDR1 is LGHNA, CDR2 YNFKEQ. This CDR3 comprises 17 residues. The CDR3 spells CASSHRLAGAGADTQYF. The CDR3 coding sequence is TGTGCCAGCAGCCACAGACTAGCGGGAGCTGGGGCAGATACGCAGTATTTT.

The chain uses TRBV4-1 and TRBJ1-5, with D tentatively TRBD1 (5 bases). CDR1 is MGHRA and CDR2 is YSYEKL in the germline V gene. The CDR3 sequence is 15 residues long. V lost 1 base and J lost 4, with 11 bases in between. DNA of the CDR3: TGCGCCAGCAGCCAAGCTTCCGGGGGGAATCAGCCCCAGCATTTT. It encodes CASSQASGGNQPQHF.

This clonotype was seen a few times. The junction differs from germline at one of its ends, possibly a read error. V is TRBV12-3 or TRBV12-4 and J is TRBJ2-1, with a possible D match to TRBD2 (5 bases). This CDR3 has 12 residues. The CDR3 protein is CASSLDYLEQFF. CDR3 DNA: TGTGCCAGCAGCTTAGACTACCTTGAGCAGTTCTTC.

This chain connects TRBV28 to TRBJ2-5; 9 nucleotides align to TRBD2. Losses at the gene ends were 6 bases for V and 11 bases for J; bases not matched to a gene: 13. The CDR3 contains 14 residues. CDR1 is MDHEN and CDR2 is SYDVKM in the germline V gene. The CDR3 DNA is TGTGCCAGCAGCACTAGCGGGTGGTCGAATGAGCAGTACTTC. Translating it yields CASSTSGWSNEQYF.

The rearrangement links TRBV10-3 to TRBJ2-5; 9 nucleotides agree with TRBD1. The CDR3 runs to 15 residues. CDR1 ENHRY and CDR2 SYGVKD come from the germline V gene. V shed 5 bases and J 5 bases; nucleotides not matched to a gene: 9. The CDR3 loop is CAISTNPGQGETQYF. CDR3 nucleotides: TGTGCCATCAGTACCAACCCAGGACAGGGGGAGACCCAGTACTTC.

The chain recombines TRBV9 with TRBJ2-7, with D possibly TRBD2 on 6 matching bases. Between the trimmed V and J ends, which lost 7 bases and 4 bases, there was a span of 12 bases. The CDR3 runs 12 residues. The germline V gene has CDR1 SGDLS and CDR2 YYNGEE. CDR3 DNA: TGTGCCAGCGGGAGGACCGATTACGAGCAGTACTTC. Translation: CASGRTDYEQYF.

There are a few counts of this clonotype. The rearrangement joins TRBV20-1 to TRBJ1-6, with D perhaps TRBD1 (6 bases). The CDR3 contains 16 residues. Germline loops: CDR1 DFQATT, CDR2 SNEGSKA (reference sequence). V lost 3 bases to trimming and J lost 0 bases, with 12 bases between them. CDR3 sequence (DNA): TGCAGTGCTAGGGCGGGGGGCCGCTCCTATAATTCACCCCTCCACTTT. It codes for CSARAGGRSYNSPLHF.

A few counts support this clonotype. The V and J genes are TRBV7-2 and TRBJ2-7; D might be TRBD2 (6 bases). V dropped 10 bases and J dropped 0 bases, with 22 bases sitting between them. Per the germline V gene, CDR1 is SGHTA and CDR2 is FQGNSA. The CDR3 is 16 residues long. The CDR3 DNA reads TGTGCCATACAAAGGAGCGGCGGGATCAGCTCCTACGAGCAGTACTTC. Translation gives CAIQRSGGISSYEQYF.

This clonotype was recorded a few times. The CDR3 protein is CASSTSPRASGRASYEQYF. In DNA form, the CDR3 reads TGTGCCAGCAGCACTTCCCCACGAGCTAGCGGGAGGGCCAGCTACGAGCAGTACTTC. This sequence joins TRBV7-9 and TRBJ2-7; 12 nucleotides align to TRBD2. After removal of 5 bases from V and 3 bases from J, the junction contained 17 bases not matched to a gene. The germline V gene has CDR1 SEHNR and CDR2 FQNEAQ (reference sequence). The CDR3 is 19 amino acids. The full variable domain, in which reference TRBV7-9 and TRBJ2-7 provide the parts outside the CDR3, is DTGVSQNPRHKITKRGQNVTFRCDPISEHNRLYWYRQTLGQGPEFLTYFQNEAQLEKSRLLSDRFSAERPKGSFSTLEIQRTEQGDSAMYLCASSTSPRASGRASYEQYFGPGTRLTVT.